This T cell receptor (beta chain) was sequenced for a study of T cell changes during pregnancy in multiple sclerosis. Deletions cut 3 bases from V and 6 bases from J, with 14 bases between. The CDR3 runs to 14 residues. Germline lookup yields CDR1 SGHAT and CDR2 FQNNGV. This table comes from immunoSEQ multiplex PCR, and its TCRdb copy is limited to in-frame clones, with some not included. The table lists around 78,000 clones, around 93% of them singletons. Sequencing used peripheral blood, obtained in the second trimester of pregnancy. The chain uses TRBV11-2 and TRBJ1-2; D is unclear. This TCR came from a female donor with multiple sclerosis, enrolled in a pregnancy study. CDR3 nucleotide sequence: TGTGCCAGCAGCTTGGACTGGAGAGCTCATGGCTACACCTTC. Its protein is CASSLDWRAHGYTF.